This passage covers 8 T cell receptor beta chains from one sample sequenced in a study of CD8+CD57+ T cells in acquired aplastic anemia. Using genomic DNA as the template, TCR beta VDJ and CDR3 profiling was carried out. TCRdb re-analysed the reads in MiXCR, keeping a single row per CDR3 protein. The table lists more than 200,000 distinct CDR3 sequences, about half of them singletons. Only patients with CD8+CD57+ cell expansion on flow cytometry were chosen for sequencing. Sequenced sample: sorted CD4+, CD8+, or CD8+CD57+ T cells (not recorded which) from PBMCs. Receptor source: a human donor with aplastic anemia.

The V call is TRBV3-1, the J call TRBJ1-3; the D is unclear. This CDR3 comprises 16 residues. Trimming shortened V by 1 base and J by 7 bases, and 17 bases separated the two germline ends. Germline V gives CDR1 LGHDT, CDR2 YNNKEL (reference sequence). For the CDR3, the DNA is TGTGCCAGCAGCCAAGGGGGTCCGGCCTTCGGGAACACCATATATTTT. Translating it yields CASSQGGPAFGNTIYF.

The sample holds a few counts of this clonotype. The rearrangement links TRBV6-2 or TRBV6-3 to TRBJ2-1, with 8 nucleotides matching TRBD2. Germline assignment: CDR1 MNHEY and CDR2 SVGEGT. The CDR3 length is 15 residues. V was clipped by 6 bases and J by 4 bases; unmatched bases: 8. For the CDR3, the DNA is TGTGCCAGCAGGCCGGGGCGGGGGGTTTACAATGAGCAGTTCTTC. Translating gives CASRPGRGVYNEQFF.

This clonotype was seen only once. The DNA is left out, because the CDR3 cannot be placed on it with certainty; the CDR3 is given as TCRdb lists it. This chain joins TRBV20-1 and TRBJ1-2; no DNA check was done on the table's D call, TRBD1. Including both end residues, the CDR3 is 17 amino acids long. Germline V CDR1 and CDR2: DFQATT, SNEGSKA (reference sequence). CDR3 sequence: CSASFGPGDEQYYGYTF.

This clonotype was recorded at least ten times. The chain is built from TRBV20-1 and TRBJ2-1; 7 nucleotides match TRBD1. The V gene's germline CDR1 is DFQATT and CDR2 SNEGSKA (reference sequence). The CDR3 covers 15 residues. V dropped 6 bases and J dropped 2; count of bases not matched to a gene: 10. The CDR3 DNA follows: TGCAGTGCCGGAGACAGGGCCGAAACCTACAATGAGCAGTTCTTC. Its protein product is CSAGDRAETYNEQFF.

Here the CDR3 DNA reads TGCAGTGCTAGAGACCGCAGAACTAATGAAAAACTGTTTTTT. This gives the protein CSARDRRTNEKLFF. The V call is TRBV20-1, the J call TRBJ1-4, with D uncertain. The CDR3 spans 14 residues. V was shortened by 0 bases and J by 1 base, with 6 bases between the two germline ends. Germline CDR1 DFQATT, CDR2 SNEGSKA (reference sequence).

This clonotype was detected once. This chain connects TRBV19 to TRBJ1-6, with D perhaps matching TRBD1 (6 bases). Trimming left V 6 bases short and J 14 bases short, with 17 bases between. The CDR3 spans 13 residues. Germline CDR1 LNHDA, CDR2 SQIVND (reference sequence). CDR3: CASSRGGDVSLHF. In DNA form, the CDR3 reads TGTGCCAGTAGCAGGGGAGGGGATGTTTCCCTCCACTTT.

This chain links TRBV29-1 with TRBJ1-4; maybe TRBD1 (6 bases). From germline, CDR1 is SQVTM and CDR2 ANQGSEA. V lost 4 bases and J 8 bases, leaving 14 bases between the germline ends. This CDR3 comprises 13 residues. CDR3 DNA sequence: TGCAGCGTTGGGTCCCCTGGGGGCGAAAAACTGTTTTTT. Protein sequence: CSVGSPGGEKLFF.

The table lists this clonotype with a few counts. This chain uses TRBV18 with TRBJ1-2; 9 bases are shared with TRBD1. After removal of 0 bases from V and 8 bases from J, the junction contained 4 bases not matched to a gene. Germline CDR1 reads KGHSH; CDR2 reads LQKENI. This CDR3 region has 14 residues. The CDR3 is CASSPPGQGTGYTF. CDR3 nucleotides: TGTGCCAGCTCACCACCAGGACAGGGGACGGGCTACACCTTC. Using reference TRBV18 and TRBJ1-2 for the parts outside the CDR3, the full variable domain is NAGVMQNPRHLVRRRGQEARLRCSPMKGHSHVYWYRQLPEEGLKFMVYLQKENIIDESGMPKERFSAEFPKEGPSILRIQQVVRGDSAAYFCASSPPGQGTGYTFGSGTRLTVV.